This record concerns one T cell receptor (beta chain) sequence. In the authors' methods: Researchers report that nucleated cell counts were estimated from reference gene primer amplification. Method: immunoSEQ multiplex PCR; TCRdb's copy keeps in-frame clones and lacks some. D and trimming come from the DNA, and the V and J calls and clone size come from that table. Among about 270,000 clones listed, 81% were seen once. This CDR3 has 15 amino acids. Germline assignment: CDR1 SGHRS and CDR2 YFSETQ. With 4 bases removed from V and 0 bases from J, the gap between germline ends came to 11 bases. The data are from a study of blood T cell repertoires in COVID-19. Whole-study context: The United States, Italy and Spain were the sources of the acute and convalescent COVID-19 samples. T cells, B-cell-depleted T cells, or PBMCs provided the cDNA or gDNA that served as material.

This clonotype originated in a woman aged 60-70 years with active or convalescent COVID-19. The sample comprised peripheral blood. V and J are TRBV5-1 and TRBJ1-3, with a tentative D call TRBD1 (6 bases). As DNA, the CDR3 is TGCGCCAGCAGCCCGGACAGCAACTCTGGAAACACCATATATTTT. This gives the protein CASSPDSNSGNTIYF.